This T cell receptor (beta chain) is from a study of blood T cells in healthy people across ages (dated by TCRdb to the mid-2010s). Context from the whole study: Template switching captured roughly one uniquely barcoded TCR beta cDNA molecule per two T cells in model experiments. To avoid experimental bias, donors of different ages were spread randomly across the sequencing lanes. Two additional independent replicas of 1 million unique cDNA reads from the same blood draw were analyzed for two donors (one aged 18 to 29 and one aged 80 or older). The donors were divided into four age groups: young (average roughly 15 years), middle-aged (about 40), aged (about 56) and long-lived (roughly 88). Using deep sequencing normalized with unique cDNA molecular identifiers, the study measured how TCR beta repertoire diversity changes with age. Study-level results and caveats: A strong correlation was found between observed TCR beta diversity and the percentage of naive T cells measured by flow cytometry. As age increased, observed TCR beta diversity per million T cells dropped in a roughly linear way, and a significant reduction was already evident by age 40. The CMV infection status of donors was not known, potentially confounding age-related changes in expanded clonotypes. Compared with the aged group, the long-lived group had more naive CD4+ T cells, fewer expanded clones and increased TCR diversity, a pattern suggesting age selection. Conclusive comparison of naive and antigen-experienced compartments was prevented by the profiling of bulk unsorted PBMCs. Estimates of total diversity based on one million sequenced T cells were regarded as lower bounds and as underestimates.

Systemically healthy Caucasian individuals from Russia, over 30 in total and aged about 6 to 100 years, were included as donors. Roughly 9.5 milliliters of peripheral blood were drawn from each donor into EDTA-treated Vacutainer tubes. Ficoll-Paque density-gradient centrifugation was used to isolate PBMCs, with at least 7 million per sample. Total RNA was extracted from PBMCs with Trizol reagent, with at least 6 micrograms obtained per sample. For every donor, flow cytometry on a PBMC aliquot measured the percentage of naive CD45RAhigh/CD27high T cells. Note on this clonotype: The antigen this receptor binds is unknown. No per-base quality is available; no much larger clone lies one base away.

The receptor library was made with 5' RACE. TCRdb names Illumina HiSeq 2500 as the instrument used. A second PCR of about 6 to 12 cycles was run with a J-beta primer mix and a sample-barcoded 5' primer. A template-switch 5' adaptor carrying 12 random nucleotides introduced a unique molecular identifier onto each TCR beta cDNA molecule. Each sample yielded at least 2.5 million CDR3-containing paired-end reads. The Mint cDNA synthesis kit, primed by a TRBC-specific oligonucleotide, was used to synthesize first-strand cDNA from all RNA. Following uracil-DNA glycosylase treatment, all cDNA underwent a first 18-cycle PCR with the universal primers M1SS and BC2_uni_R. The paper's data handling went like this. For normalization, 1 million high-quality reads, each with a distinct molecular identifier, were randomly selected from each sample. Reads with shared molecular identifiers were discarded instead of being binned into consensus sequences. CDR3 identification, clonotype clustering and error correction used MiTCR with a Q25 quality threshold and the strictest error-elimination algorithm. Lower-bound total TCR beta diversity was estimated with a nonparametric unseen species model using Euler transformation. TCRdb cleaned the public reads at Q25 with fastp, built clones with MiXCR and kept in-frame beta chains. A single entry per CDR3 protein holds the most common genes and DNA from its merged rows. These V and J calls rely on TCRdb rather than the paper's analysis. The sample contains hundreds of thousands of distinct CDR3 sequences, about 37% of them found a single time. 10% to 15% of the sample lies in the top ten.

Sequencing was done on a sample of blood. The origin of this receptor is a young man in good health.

The DNA sequence follows: TGTGCCTGGAGTGTAGTAAGCGTCCGTCCGTTCTTC. This encodes CAWSVVSVRPFF. The receptor chain draws on TRBV30 and TRBJ2-1; no D gene is confidently identified. The cysteine opens and the phenylalanine closes a CDR3 of 12 amino acids. This entry keeps only the CDR3 DNA: 36 bases, framed from base 1. CDR1 and CDR2, looked up from the germline V gene (reference sequence), are GTSNPN and SVGIG. Trimming costs V 0 bases and J 15 bases, and their ends lie 15 bases apart.